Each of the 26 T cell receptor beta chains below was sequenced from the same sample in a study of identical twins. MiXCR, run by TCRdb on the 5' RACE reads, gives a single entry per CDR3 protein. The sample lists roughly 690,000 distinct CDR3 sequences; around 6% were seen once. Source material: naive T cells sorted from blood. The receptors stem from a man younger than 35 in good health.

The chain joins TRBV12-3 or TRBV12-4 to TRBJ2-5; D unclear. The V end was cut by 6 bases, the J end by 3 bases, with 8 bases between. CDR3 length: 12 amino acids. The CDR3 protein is CASSQIKETQYF. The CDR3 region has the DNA TGTGCCAGCAGCCAGATAAAAGAGACCCAGTACTTC.

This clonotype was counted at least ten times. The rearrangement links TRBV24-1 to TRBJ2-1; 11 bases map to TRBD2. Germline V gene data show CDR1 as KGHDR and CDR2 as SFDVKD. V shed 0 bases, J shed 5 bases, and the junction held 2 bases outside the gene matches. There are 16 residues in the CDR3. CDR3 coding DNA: TGTGCCACCAGTGATTTGAAACTAGCGGGGGACAATGAGCAGTTCTTC. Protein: CATSDLKLAGDNEQFF.

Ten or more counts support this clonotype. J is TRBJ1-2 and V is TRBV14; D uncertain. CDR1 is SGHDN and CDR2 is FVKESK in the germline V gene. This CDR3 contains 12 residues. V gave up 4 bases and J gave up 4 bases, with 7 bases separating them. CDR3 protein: CASSRVGYGYTF. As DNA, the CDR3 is TGTGCCAGCAGCCGGGTGGGCTATGGCTACACCTTC.

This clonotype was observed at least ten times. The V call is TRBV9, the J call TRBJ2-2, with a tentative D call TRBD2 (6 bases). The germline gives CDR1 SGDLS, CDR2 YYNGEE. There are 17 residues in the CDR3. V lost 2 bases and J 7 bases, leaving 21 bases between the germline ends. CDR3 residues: CASSVNTGLAGIGELFF. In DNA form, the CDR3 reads TGTGCCAGCAGCGTGAACACAGGATTGGCGGGAATCGGGGAGCTGTTTTTT.

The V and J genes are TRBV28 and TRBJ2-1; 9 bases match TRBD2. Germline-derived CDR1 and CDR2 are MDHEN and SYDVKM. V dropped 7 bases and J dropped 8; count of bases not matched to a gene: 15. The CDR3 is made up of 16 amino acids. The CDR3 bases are TGTGCCAGCACTTGGTCCGTAGCGGGAGATCGGGATGAGCAGTTCTTC. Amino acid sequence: CASTWSVAGDRDEQFF.

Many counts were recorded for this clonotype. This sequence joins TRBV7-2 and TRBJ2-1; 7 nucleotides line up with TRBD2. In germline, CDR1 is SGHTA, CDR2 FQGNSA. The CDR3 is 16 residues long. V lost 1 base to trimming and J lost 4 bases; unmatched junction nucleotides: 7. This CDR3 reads CASSLESGIWYNEQFF. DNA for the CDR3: TGTGCCAGCAGCTTAGAAAGCGGGATCTGGTACAATGAGCAGTTCTTC.

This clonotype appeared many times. In DNA, the CDR3 is TGCAGTGCTAGAGACCCCCGGGGAGGAGACACTGAAGCTTTCTTT. Amino acids: CSARDPRGGDTEAFF. The chain has TRBV20-1 and TRBJ1-1; D is undetermined. Trimming shortened V by 0 bases and J by 3 bases, and 14 bases separated the two germline ends. Germline V gives CDR1 DFQATT, CDR2 SNEGSKA (reference sequence). CDR3 size: 15 residues.

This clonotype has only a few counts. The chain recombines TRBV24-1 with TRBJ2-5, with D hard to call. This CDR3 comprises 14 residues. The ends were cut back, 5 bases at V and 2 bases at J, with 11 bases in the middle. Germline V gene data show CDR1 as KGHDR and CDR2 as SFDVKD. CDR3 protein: CATSVPGEQETQYF. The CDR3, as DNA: TGTGCCACCAGTGTTCCCGGAGAACAAGAGACCCAGTACTTC.

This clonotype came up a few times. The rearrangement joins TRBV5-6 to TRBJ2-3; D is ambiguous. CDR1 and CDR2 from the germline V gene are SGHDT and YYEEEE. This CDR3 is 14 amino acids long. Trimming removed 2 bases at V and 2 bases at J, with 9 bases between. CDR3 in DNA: TGTGCCAGCAGCTTTGACGCCCCCACAGATACGCAGTATTTT. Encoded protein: CASSFDAPTDTQYF.

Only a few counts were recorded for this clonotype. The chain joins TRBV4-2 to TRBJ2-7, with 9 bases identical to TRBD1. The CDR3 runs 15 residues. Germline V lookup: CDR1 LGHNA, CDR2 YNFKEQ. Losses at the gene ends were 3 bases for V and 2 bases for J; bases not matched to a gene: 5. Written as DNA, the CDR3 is TGTGCCAGCAGCCACCGGGACAGGGAGCCCTACGAGCAGTACTTC. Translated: CASSHRDREPYEQYF.

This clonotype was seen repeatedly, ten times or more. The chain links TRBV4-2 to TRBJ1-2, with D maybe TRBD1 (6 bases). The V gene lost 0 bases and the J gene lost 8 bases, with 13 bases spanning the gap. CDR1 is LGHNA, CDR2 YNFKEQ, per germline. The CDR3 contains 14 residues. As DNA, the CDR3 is TGTGCCAGCAGCCAAGATACGTGGACAGAAGGCTACACCTTC. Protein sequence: CASSQDTWTEGYTF.

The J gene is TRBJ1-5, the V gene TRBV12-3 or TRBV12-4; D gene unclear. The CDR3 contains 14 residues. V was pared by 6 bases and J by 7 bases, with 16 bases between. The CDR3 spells CASSSHLAGQPQHF. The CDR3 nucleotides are TGTGCCAGCAGCTCCCACCTCGCCGGACAGCCCCAGCATTTT.

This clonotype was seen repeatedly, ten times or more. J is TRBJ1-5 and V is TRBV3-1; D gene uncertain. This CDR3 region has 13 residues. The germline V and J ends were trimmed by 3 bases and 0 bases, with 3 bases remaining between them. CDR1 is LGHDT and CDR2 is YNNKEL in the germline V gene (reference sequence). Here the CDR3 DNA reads TGTGCCAGCAGCCAGGGTAGCAATCAGCCCCAGCATTTT. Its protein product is CASSQGSNQPQHF.

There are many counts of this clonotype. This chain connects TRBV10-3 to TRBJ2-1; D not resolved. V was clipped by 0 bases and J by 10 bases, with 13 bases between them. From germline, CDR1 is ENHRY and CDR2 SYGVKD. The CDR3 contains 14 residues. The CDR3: CAISESAAVSEQFF. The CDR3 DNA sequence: TGTGCCATCAGTGAGTCAGCTGCCGTGAGCGAGCAGTTCTTC.

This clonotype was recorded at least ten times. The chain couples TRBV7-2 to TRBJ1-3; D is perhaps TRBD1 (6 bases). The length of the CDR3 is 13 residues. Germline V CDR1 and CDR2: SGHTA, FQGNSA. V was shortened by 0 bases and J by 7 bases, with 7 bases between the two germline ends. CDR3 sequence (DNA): TGTGCCAGCAGCTTAGCGAGGGGGAACACCATATATTTT. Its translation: CASSLARGNTIYF.

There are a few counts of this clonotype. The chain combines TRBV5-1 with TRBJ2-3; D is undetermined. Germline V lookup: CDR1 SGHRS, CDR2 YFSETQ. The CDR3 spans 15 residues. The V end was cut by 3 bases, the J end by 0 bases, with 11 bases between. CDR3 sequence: CASSSGTKSTDTQYF. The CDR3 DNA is TGCGCCAGCAGCTCGGGTACGAAGAGCACAGATACGCAGTATTTT.

The CDR3 here is CATSREWTGGYYEQYF. As DNA, the CDR3 is TGTGCCACCAGCAGAGAGTGGACAGGGGGCTACTACGAGCAGTACTTC. This rearrangement joins TRBV15 to TRBJ2-7; TRBD1 matches at 11 bases. J gave up 3 bases and V 0 bases, and 4 bases lay outside the gene matches. The germline V gene has CDR1 LNHNV and CDR2 YYDKDF (reference sequence). This CDR3 has 16 residues. The whole variable domain, remainder taken from reference TRBV15 and TRBJ2-7, is DAMVIQNPRYQVTQFGKPVTLSCSQTLNHNVMYWYQQKSSQAPKLLFHYYDKDFNNEADTPDNFQSRRPNTSFCFLDIRSPGLGDTAMYLCATSREWTGGYYEQYFGPGTRLTVT.

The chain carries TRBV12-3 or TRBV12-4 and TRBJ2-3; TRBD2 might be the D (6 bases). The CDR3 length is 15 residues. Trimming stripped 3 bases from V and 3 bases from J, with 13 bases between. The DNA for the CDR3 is TGTGCCAGCAGTTTTTGGGGGGATTCGACAGATACGCAGTATTTT. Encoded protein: CASSFWGDSTDTQYF.

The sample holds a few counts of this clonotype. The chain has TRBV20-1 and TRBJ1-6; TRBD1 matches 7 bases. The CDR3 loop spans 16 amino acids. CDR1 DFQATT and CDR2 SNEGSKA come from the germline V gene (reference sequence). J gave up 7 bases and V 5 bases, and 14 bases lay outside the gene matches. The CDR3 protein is CSAPSRGRSRNSPLHF. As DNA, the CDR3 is TGCAGTGCTCCCTCGAGGGGGCGGTCGAGGAATTCACCCCTCCACTTT.

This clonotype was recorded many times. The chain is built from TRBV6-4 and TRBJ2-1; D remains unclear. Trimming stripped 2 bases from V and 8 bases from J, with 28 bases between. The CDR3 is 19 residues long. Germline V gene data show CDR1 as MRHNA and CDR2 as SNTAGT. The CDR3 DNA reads TGTGCCAGCAGTGACCTGAAGGCGGTGGACCCCCCGAAGTCCCATGAGCAGTTCTTC. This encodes CASSDLKAVDPPKSHEQFF.

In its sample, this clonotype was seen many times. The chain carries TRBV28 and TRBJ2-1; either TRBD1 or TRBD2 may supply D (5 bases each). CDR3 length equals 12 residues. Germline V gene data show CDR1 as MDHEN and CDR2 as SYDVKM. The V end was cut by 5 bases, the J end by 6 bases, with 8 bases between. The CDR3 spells CASSRDGNEQFF. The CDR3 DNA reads TGTGCCAGCAGTCGGGACGGCAATGAGCAGTTCTTC.

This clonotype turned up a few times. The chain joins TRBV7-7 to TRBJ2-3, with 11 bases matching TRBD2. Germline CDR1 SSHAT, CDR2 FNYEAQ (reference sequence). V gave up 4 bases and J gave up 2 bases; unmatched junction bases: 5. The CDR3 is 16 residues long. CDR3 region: CASSSGTSGYTDTQYF. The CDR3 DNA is TGTGCCAGCAGCTCAGGGACTAGCGGATACACAGATACGCAGTATTTT.

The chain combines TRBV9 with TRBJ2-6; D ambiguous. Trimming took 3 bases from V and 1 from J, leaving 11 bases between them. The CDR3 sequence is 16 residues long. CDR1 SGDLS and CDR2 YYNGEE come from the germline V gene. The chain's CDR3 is CASSASGGSGANVLTF. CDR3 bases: TGTGCCAGCAGCGCTTCAGGTGGTTCTGGGGCCAACGTCCTGACTTTC.

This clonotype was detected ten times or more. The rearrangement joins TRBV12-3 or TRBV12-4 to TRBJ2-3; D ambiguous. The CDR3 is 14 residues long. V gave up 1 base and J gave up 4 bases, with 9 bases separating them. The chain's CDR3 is CASSLVGPPDTQYF. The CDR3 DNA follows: TGTGCCAGCAGTTTAGTTGGGCCGCCAGATACGCAGTATTTT.

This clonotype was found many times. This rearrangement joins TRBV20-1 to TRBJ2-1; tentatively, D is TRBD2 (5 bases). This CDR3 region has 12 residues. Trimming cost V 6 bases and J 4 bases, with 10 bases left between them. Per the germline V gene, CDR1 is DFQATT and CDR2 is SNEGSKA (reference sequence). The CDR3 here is CSAGRVYNEQFF. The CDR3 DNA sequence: TGCAGTGCAGGGCGGGTATACAATGAGCAGTTCTTC.

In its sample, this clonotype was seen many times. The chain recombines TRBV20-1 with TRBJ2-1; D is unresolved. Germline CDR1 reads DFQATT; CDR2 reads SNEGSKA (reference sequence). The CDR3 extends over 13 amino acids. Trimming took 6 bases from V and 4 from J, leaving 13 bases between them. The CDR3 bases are TGCAGTGCCCCACTGGAACTTTACAATGAGCAGTTCTTC. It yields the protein CSAPLELYNEQFF.